This entry is about one T cell receptor beta chain. CDR3 length: 14 residues. Germline lookup yields CDR1 SEHNR and CDR2 FQNEAQ (reference sequence). Trimming cost V 5 bases and J 7 bases, with 12 bases left between them. This sample is drawn from a study of blood T cell repertoires in COVID-19. Study summary: Whether acute or convalescent, the COVID-19 samples came from the United States, Italy and Spain.

Methods used by the authors: Quantification of nucleated cells was approximated via reference gene primer amplification. Generated by immunoSEQ multiplex PCR, the TCRdb table keeps only in-frame clones and is missing some. The V and J calls and clone size come from that table; D and trimming were worked out from the DNA. The table has roughly 700,000 clones, 75% to 90% seen once. Input material: peripheral blood. The TCR sequence derives from a woman between 18 and 29 years old with acute or convalescent COVID-19. V usage is TRBV7-9 and J usage is TRBJ1-6; D is unclear. Written as DNA, the CDR3 is TGTGCCAGCAGCCAGACGGGGTCGAATTCACCCCTCCACTTT. Protein: CASSQTGSNSPLHF.